This T cell receptor (beta chain) was sequenced in a study of blood T cell repertoires in COVID-19. Germline CDR1 reads SGHAT; CDR2 reads FQNNGV. Trimming took 1 base from V and 8 from J, leaving 8 bases between them. This CDR3 has 13 amino acids. Using immunoSEQ multiplex PCR, the repertoire was profiled, and TCRdb retains in-frame clones only, with some absent. The table includes 100,000 or so clones, about 90% detected once. This chain connects TRBV11-2 to TRBJ1-4, with a possible D match to TRBD1 (6 bases). The receptor's source is a man aged 50 or older with acute or convalescent COVID-19. The specimen was peripheral blood. The CDR3 region is CASSLARGEKLFF. The CDR3, as DNA: TGTGCCAGCAGCTTAGCCAGGGGCGAAAAACTGTTTTTT.